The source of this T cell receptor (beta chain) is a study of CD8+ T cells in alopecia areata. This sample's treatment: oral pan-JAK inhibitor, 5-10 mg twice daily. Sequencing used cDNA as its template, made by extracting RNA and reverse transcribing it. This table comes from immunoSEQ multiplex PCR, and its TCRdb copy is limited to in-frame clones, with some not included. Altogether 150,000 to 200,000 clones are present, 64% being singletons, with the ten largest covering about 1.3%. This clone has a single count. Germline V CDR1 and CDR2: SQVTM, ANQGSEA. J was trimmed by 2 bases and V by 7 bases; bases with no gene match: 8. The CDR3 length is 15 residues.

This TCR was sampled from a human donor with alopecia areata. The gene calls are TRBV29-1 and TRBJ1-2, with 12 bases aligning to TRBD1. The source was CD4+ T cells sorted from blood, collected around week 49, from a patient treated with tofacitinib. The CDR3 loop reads CSASTGTGGNYGYTF. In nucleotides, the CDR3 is TGCAGCGCCTCAACCGGGACAGGGGGCAACTATGGCTACACCTTC.